The next 27 T cell receptor beta chains were all read from a single sample in a study of beta chain features in type 1 diabetes. Every bit of the isolated RNA underwent reverse transcription, so sequencing read expressed TCRB transcripts. The assay was immunoSEQ multiplex PCR, and TCRdb's table has in-frame clones only and misses some. The sample yields around 200,000 clones, 13% seen once. Sequencing was carried out using central memory CD4+ T cells from blood. The receptors derive from a woman under 30 in good health.

This clone was observed a handful of times. V and J are TRBV6-5 and TRBJ2-7, with TRBD2 identical over 8 bases. The V and J ends lost 4 bases and 2 bases, in that order; junction bases with no gene match: 7. This CDR3 comprises 15 residues. Germline lookup yields CDR1 MNHEY and CDR2 SVGAGI. CDR3 sequence (DNA): TGTGCCAGCAGTTCGGGGGGGAGGAGCCCCTACGAGCAGTACTTC. Amino acid sequence: CASSSGGRSPYEQYF.

This clone was seen only a few times. The rearrangement uses TRBV7-2 and TRBJ1-1, with TRBD1 matching 9 bases. This CDR3 comprises 14 residues. J gave up 2 bases and V 6 bases, and 4 bases lay outside the gene matches. Germline lookup yields CDR1 SGHTA and CDR2 FQGNSA. Written as DNA, the CDR3 is TGTGCCAGCAGACAGGGGGCATTAAACACTGAAGCTTTCTTT. Translated: CASRQGALNTEAFF.

The CDR3: CASKSGGYSYNEQFF. In DNA, the CDR3 is TGTGCCAGCAAATCCGGGGGATATTCCTACAATGAGCAGTTCTTC. The chain recombines TRBV2 with TRBJ2-1; D possibly corresponds to TRBD2 (6 bases). CDR3 size: 15 residues. The germline V gene has CDR1 SNHLY and CDR2 FYNNEI. V was pared by 7 bases and J by 1 base, with 14 bases between.

This clone was counted between two and nine times. This sequence joins TRBV7-3 and TRBJ2-1, with 10 bases aligning to TRBD2. The CDR3 loop spans 15 amino acids. Unmatched junction bases numbered 3, after V lost 7 bases and J lost 0 bases. From germline, CDR1 is SGHTA and CDR2 FQGTGA. For the CDR3, the DNA is TGTGCCAGCATCTCTAGCGGGGGCTCCTACAATGAGCAGTTCTTC. Amino acid sequence: CASISSGGSYNEQFF.

This clone occurred a few times. The CDR3 coding sequence is TGTGCCAGCAGCTTTAGCGGCGATGAGCAGTTCTTC. This codes for CASSFSGDEQFF. V is TRBV11-1 and J is TRBJ2-1, with D perhaps TRBD2 (6 bases). V was shortened by 3 bases and J by 8 bases, with 8 bases between the two germline ends. The CDR3 is made up of 12 amino acids. Germline CDR1 SGHAT, CDR2 FQDESV (reference sequence).

On this clone: Additional DNA sequences in this sample encode the identical CDR3. V gene TRBV7-2 combines with J gene TRBJ2-5; 9 bases match TRBD2. Unmatched junction bases numbered 4, after V lost 5 bases and J lost 3 bases. Germline-derived CDR1 and CDR2 are SGHTA and FQGNSA. The CDR3 runs to 14 residues. DNA of the CDR3: TGTGCCAGCAGCCGTAGCGGGAGAAAAGAGACCCAGTACTTC. This gives the protein CASSRSGRKETQYF.

The chain couples TRBV19 to TRBJ2-7; 10 bases agree with TRBD1. CDR3 length equals 16 residues. Germline V CDR1 and CDR2: LNHDA, SQIVND (reference sequence). Trimming removed 5 bases from V and 1 base from J; junction bases left unmatched: 8. The CDR3 loop reads CASSAWGQGMSYEQYF. The DNA of the CDR3 is TGTGCCAGTAGTGCCTGGGGACAGGGGATGTCCTACGAGCAGTACTTC.

This clone was detected only a few times. The genes are TRBV7-9 and TRBJ2-1; no definite D call. V was cut by 0 bases and J by 4 bases, with 13 bases left in between. Germline V CDR1 and CDR2: SEHNR, FQNEAQ (reference sequence). The CDR3 has 16 residues. CDR3 DNA: TGTGCCAGCAGCTTAGCCCTAAATATCCGATACAATGAGCAGTTCTTC. Encoded protein: CASSLALNIRYNEQFF.

The chain uses TRBV2 and TRBJ2-1; 10 bases fit TRBD2. The CDR3 consists of 14 residues. Germline V gene data show CDR1 as SNHLY and CDR2 as FYNNEI. Trimming at V came to 4 bases and at J to 9 bases, leaving 6 bases not matched to a gene. In DNA form, the CDR3 reads TGTGCCAGCAGTGCCCTAGCGGGAGTCAGTGAGCAGTTCTTC. Translated: CASSALAGVSEQFF.

This clone has more than one count but fewer than ten. The rearrangement joins TRBV5-1 to TRBJ2-5; 9 nucleotides match TRBD1. The germline V gene has CDR1 SGHRS and CDR2 YFSETQ. The CDR3 runs to 15 residues. J was trimmed by 0 bases and V by 0 bases; bases with no gene match: 0. As DNA, the CDR3 is TGCGCCAGCAGCTTGGGGGACAGGGACCAAGAGACCCAGTACTTC. As protein: CASSLGDRDQETQYF.

This clone was picked up a small number of times. This chain joins TRBV12-2 and TRBJ1-5; TRBD1, the D gene given by the table, was not confirmed from the DNA. TRBV12-2 is deemed a pseudogene. The CDR3 covers 17 residues. CDR3 residues: CASRLERSGGSNQPQHF. Here the CDR3 DNA reads TGTGCAAGTCGCTTAGAACGCTCAGGGGGTAGCAATCAGCCCCAGCATTTT.

This clone came up a few times. The J gene is TRBJ2-7, the V gene TRBV4-2, with 7 bases lining up with TRBD1. The CDR3 is 14 residues long. Germline V gene data show CDR1 as LGHNA and CDR2 as YNFKEQ. V was clipped by 4 bases and J by 4 bases; unmatched bases: 7. The CDR3 DNA reads as TGTGCCAGCAGCCCCGGGACAGCTGATTACGAGCAGTACTTC. Protein: CASSPGTADYEQYF.

This clone was counted only a few times. The CDR3 region is CATSNGASGGTYEQYF. As DNA, the CDR3 is TGTGCCACCAGCAATGGGGCTAGCGGAGGAACCTACGAGCAGTACTTC. This chain uses TRBV15 with TRBJ2-5; 7 bases align to TRBD2. The last part of the DNA fits TRBJ2-7 better; the J call may be wrong. CDR1 and CDR2 (germline): LNHNV, YYDKDF (reference sequence). This CDR3 is 16 amino acids long.

This clone was seen a few times. The V and J genes are TRBV19 and TRBJ2-4; the D gene is possibly TRBD1 (6 bases). This CDR3 region has 15 residues. Germline V gives CDR1 LNHDA, CDR2 SQIVND (reference sequence). V shed 5 bases and J shed 7 bases, with 18 bases lying between them. The chain's CDR3 is CASSFPGSGENIQYF. The CDR3 nucleotides are TGTGCCAGTAGTTTTCCGGGATCAGGGGAGAACATTCAGTACTTC. The full variable domain, rest sourced from reference TRBV19 and TRBJ2-4, is DGGITQSPKYLFRKEGQNVTLSCEQNLNHDAMYWYRQDPGQGLRLIYYSQIVNDFQKGDIAEGYSVSREKKESFPLTVTSAQKNPTAFYLCASSFPGSGENIQYFGAGTRLSVL.

This clone is medium-sized (0.01 to 0.1%) within its sample. The rearrangement uses TRBV7-2 and TRBJ2-7; perhaps TRBD1 as D (6 bases). Germline V gives CDR1 SGHTA, CDR2 FQGNSA. The CDR3 consists of 15 residues. V shed 2 bases and J shed 6 bases, with 17 bases lying between them. The CDR3 loop is CASSLLHQGGTEQYF. Here the CDR3 DNA reads TGTGCCAGCAGCTTACTTCACCAAGGGGGTACCGAGCAGTACTTC.

V is TRBV7-9 and J is TRBJ2-6; D gene unclear. With 5 bases removed from V and 1 base from J, the gap between germline ends came to 15 bases. The germline CDR1 and CDR2 sequences are SEHNR and FQNEAQ (reference sequence). The CDR3 consists of 17 residues. CDR3 residues: CASSQEHSGSGANVLTF. The CDR3 region has the DNA TGTGCCAGCAGCCAAGAGCATTCTGGTTCTGGGGCCAACGTCCTGACTTTC.

A few counts support this clone. The J gene is TRBJ2-2, the V gene TRBV5-6; D remains ambiguous. Germline lookup yields CDR1 SGHDT and CDR2 YYEEEE. CDR3 length: 13 residues. Trimming removed 1 base at V and 6 bases at J, with 7 bases between. In DNA, the CDR3 is TGTGCCAGCAGCTTGTGGCAGGCCGGGGAGCTGTTTTTT. Translated: CASSLWQAGELFF.

The sample holds a few counts of this clone. The gene calls are TRBV9 and TRBJ2-2, with 11 bases fitting TRBD2. The germline V gene has CDR1 SGDLS and CDR2 YYNGEE. The CDR3 spans 17 residues. J was trimmed by 2 bases and V by 2 bases; bases with no gene match: 5. CDR3: CASSVLAGGVNTGELFF. The CDR3 DNA follows: TGTGCCAGCAGCGTCCTAGCGGGAGGCGTTAACACCGGGGAGCTGTTTTTT.

The rearrangement joins TRBV19 to TRBJ1-1, with D maybe TRBD1 (5 bases). V shed 2 bases and J shed 4 bases, with 11 bases lying between them. Germline CDR1 and CDR2: LNHDA and SQIVND (reference sequence). The CDR3 extends over 14 amino acids. Here the CDR3 reads CASSIRRGSTEAFF. CDR3 in DNA: TGTGCCAGTAGTATACGGAGGGGAAGCACTGAAGCTTTCTTT.

The rearrangement links TRBV5-4 to TRBJ2-5; 7 nucleotides align to TRBD1. The length of the CDR3 is 17 residues. Losses at the gene ends were 0 bases for V and 5 bases for J; bases not matched to a gene: 13. Germline V CDR1 and CDR2: SGHNT, YYREEE (reference sequence). The CDR3 is CASSLARAGGRPETQYF. The CDR3 bases are TGTGCCAGCAGCTTGGCCAGGGCAGGGGGACGACCGGAGACCCAGTACTTC.

The V and J genes are TRBV4-2 and TRBJ2-4; maybe TRBD1 (5 bases). CDR3 length: 15 residues. V was pared by 5 bases and J by 5 bases, with 16 bases between. Germline V gives CDR1 LGHNA, CDR2 YNFKEQ. The CDR3 DNA reads as TGTGCCAGCAGCTTACTTGGGTCAGGGCAAAACATTCAGTACTTC. Translated, it gives CASSLLGSGQNIQYF.

The rearrangement joins TRBV19 to TRBJ1-2; TRBD1 aligns across 8 bases. CDR3 size: 13 residues. Losses at the gene ends were 8 bases for V and 8 bases for J; bases not matched to a gene: 10. From germline, CDR1 is LNHDA and CDR2 SQIVND (reference sequence). The CDR3 DNA follows: TGTGCCAGTCGACTTACAGGGGGTCGCGGCTACACCTTC. Residues: CASRLTGGRGYTF.

This clone was counted only a few times. CDR3 in DNA: TGTGCCTCCGGGGGGTTAACTGAAGCTTTCTTT. Translation: CASGGLTEAFF. J is TRBJ1-1 and V is TRBV28, with D possibly matching TRBD1 (5 bases). V lost 11 bases and J 5 bases, leaving 12 bases between the germline ends. Germline CDR1 reads MDHEN; CDR2 reads SYDVKM. The CDR3 loop spans 11 amino acids.

The rearrangement uses TRBV6-5 and TRBJ1-2, with D unresolved. Germline V lookup: CDR1 MNHEY, CDR2 SVGAGI. CDR3 length: 12 amino acids. V lost 6 bases to trimming and J lost 0 bases, with 5 bases between them. The CDR3: CASSVTNYGYTF. The CDR3 DNA sequence: TGTGCCAGCAGCGTAACTAACTATGGCTACACCTTC.

This clone was seen only a few times. The chain couples TRBV28 to TRBJ1-2; the match to TRBD1 covers 8 bases. The CDR3 runs 12 residues. Germline V gene sequence: CDR1 MDHEN, CDR2 SYDVKM. V lost 10 bases and J lost 4; bases outside the gene matches: 5. CDR3 sequence: CATYRGTYGYTF. CDR3 bases: TGTGCCACGTACAGGGGGACCTATGGCTACACCTTC.

This clone showed up just a few times. The rearrangement links TRBV29-1 to TRBJ1-3; D not certain. The CDR3 contains 12 residues. Trimming left V 6 bases short and J 0 bases short, with 6 bases between. The germline gives CDR1 SQVTM, CDR2 ANQGSEA. This CDR3 is CSVGSSGNTIYF. CDR3 coding DNA: TGCAGCGTAGGGAGCTCTGGAAACACCATATATTTT. The full variable domain, with the rest looked up from reference TRBV29-1 and TRBJ1-3, is SAVISQKPSRDICQRGTSLTIQCQVDSQVTMMFWYRQQPGQSLTLIATANQGSEATYESGFVIDKFPISRPNLTFSTLTVSNMSPEDSSIYLCSVGSSGNTIYFGEGSWLTVV.

This clone was picked up a small number of times. The chain is built from TRBV5-6 and TRBJ1-4; 7 nucleotides line up with TRBD1. Unmatched junction bases numbered 2, after V lost 4 bases and J lost 5 bases. The CDR3 has 13 residues. CDR1 is SGHDT and CDR2 is YYEEEE in the germline V gene. The CDR3 DNA reads as TGTGCCAGCAGCGTGGACAGGAATGAAAAACTGTTTTTT. This translates into CASSVDRNEKLFF.